This T cell receptor (beta chain) was recovered during a study of CXCR3-negative and CXCR3-positive naive CD8 T cells. The germline V gene encodes CDR1 SQVTM and CDR2 ANQGSEA. This CDR3 comprises 14 residues. Of note for this clonotype: Antigen: not known.

Study-wide findings and caveats: Diversity proved comparably high across both naive subsets and much lower in memory CD8+ cells. Freshly isolated PBMCs were used in most assays, given partial CXCR3 loss after freezing.

TRB cDNA was prepared as libraries by UMI-labeled 5' RACE. After re-calling the 5' RACE reads, TCRdb lists one entry per CDR3 protein, DNA absent. The specimen's table records 69,000 or so distinct CDR3 sequences. Sequencing input: naive CXCR3- CD8+ T cells from blood. Described subset: CD45RO-CCR7+CD27+CD95- naive CD8+ T cells lacking CXCR3 (TNR3-). The receptor comes from a human donor in good health. Some clones in this sample may be carry-over from other donors' samples. This chain connects TRBV29-1 to TRBJ2-5; checking the TCRdb D call of TRBD1 is not possible without DNA. The CDR3 protein is CSVEPGGPLETQYF.